This section outlines one T cell receptor (beta chain) sequence together with its context. No cognate antigen has been identified for it. No quality values exist for individual bases; no much larger clone is one base distant. The sample belongs to a study of T cell changes during pregnancy in multiple sclerosis (dated by TCRdb to about 2019). As for the study more broadly: Changes in the T cell repertoire over the course of pregnancy were examined in this study in women with multiple sclerosis.

Library creation used the immunoSEQ multiplex PCR assay. The immuneACCESS repertoire file appears here via TCRdb, limited to in-frame rearrangements. These files lack a portion of the clones; in checked studies, under half of the deficit traces to unresolved V genes, and the cause of the others is not known. Here the sample has about 120,000 clones; approximately 95% occur a single time. The ten largest clones add up to approximately 6.2% of the sample. The CDR3 runs 15 amino acids, cysteine and phenylalanine included. Only the CDR3 portion is preserved as DNA: 45 bases, with reading frame beginning at the first base. Ends trimmed: V by 4 bases, J by 5 bases; bases unmatched to a gene: 5. CDR1 and CDR2 are read off the germline V gene as MGHRA and YSYEKL.

The chain was built from TRBV4-1 and TRBJ1-4; 9 nucleotides in the junction match TRBD1. The material sequenced was peripheral blood, taken before pregnancy. This TCR was sampled from a female donor with multiple sclerosis, enrolled in a pregnancy study. The bases read TGCGCCAGCAGCCTCCGGACAGGGGCCAATGAAAAACTGTTTTTT. Translation gives CASSLRTGANEKLFF.